This T cell receptor beta chain was retrieved from a study of cytomegalovirus exposure and HLA in healthy donors. Overall study findings and caveats: Excluded were some V segments that proved indistinguishable, including TRBV6-2 and TRBV6-3.

Note on this clone: Antigen specificity is unknown. A read error may produce the germline difference seen at one junction end.

The PCR used 60 Vbeta and 13 Jbeta primers. This table comes from immunoSEQ multiplex PCR, and its TCRdb copy is limited to in-frame clones, with some not included. In the table there are about 280,000 clones, roughly 89% of which are singletons. This CDR3 comprises 12 residues. Per germline, CDR1 SEHNR and CDR2 FQNEAQ (reference sequence). Donors were ostensibly healthy at sampling, although undocumented immune exposures were probable. Sequenced sample: PBMCs. This receptor was identified in a woman aged 18-30 years in good health and CMV-seronegative. The chain couples TRBV7-9 to TRBJ2-2; a possible D gene is TRBD2 (6 bases). The CDR3 loop is CSSSRGTGELFF. For the CDR3, the DNA is TGTTCCAGCAGCCGGGGGACCGGGGAGCTGTTTTTT.